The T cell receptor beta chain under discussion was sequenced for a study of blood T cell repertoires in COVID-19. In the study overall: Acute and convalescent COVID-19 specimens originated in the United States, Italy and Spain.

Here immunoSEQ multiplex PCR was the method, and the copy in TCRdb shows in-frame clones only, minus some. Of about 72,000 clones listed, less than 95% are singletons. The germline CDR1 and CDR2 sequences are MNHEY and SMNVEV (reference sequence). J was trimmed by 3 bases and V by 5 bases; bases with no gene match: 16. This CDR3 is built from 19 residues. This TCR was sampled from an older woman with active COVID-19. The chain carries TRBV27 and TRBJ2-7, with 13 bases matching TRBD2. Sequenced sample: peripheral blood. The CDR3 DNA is TGTGCCAGCAGTACTCTACTAGCGGGAGGGCCCCGTTGGGACTACGAGCAGTACTTC. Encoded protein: CASSTLLAGGPRWDYEQYF.